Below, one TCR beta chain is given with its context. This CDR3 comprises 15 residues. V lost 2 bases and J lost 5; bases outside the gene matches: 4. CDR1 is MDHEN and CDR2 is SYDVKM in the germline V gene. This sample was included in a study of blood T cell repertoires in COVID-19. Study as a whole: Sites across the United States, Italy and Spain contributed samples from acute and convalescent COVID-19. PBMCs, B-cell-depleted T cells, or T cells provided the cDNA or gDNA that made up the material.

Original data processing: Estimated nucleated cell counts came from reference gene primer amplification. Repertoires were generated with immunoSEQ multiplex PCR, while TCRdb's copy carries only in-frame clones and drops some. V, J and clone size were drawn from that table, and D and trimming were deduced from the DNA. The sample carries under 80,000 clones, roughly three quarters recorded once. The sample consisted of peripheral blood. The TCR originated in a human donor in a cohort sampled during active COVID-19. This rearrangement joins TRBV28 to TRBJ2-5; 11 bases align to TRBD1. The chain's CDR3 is CASSLRTGGGETQYF. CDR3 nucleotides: TGTGCCAGCAGTTTACGGACAGGGGGCGGTGAGACCCAGTACTTC.